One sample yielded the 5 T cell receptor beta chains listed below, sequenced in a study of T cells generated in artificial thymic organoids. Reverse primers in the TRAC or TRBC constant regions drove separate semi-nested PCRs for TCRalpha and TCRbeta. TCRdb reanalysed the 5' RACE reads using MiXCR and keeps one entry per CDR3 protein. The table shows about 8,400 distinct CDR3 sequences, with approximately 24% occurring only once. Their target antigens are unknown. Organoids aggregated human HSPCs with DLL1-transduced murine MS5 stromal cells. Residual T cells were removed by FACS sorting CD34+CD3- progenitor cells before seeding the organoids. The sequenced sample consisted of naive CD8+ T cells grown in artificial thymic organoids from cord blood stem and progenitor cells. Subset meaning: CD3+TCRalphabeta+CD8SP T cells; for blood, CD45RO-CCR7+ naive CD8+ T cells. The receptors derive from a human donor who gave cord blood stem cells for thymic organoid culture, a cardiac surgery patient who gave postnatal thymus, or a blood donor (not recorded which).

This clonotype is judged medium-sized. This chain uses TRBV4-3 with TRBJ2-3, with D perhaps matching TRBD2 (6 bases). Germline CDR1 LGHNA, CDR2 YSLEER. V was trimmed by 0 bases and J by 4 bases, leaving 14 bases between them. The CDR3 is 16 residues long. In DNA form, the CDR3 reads TGCGCCAGCAGCCAAGATCGGAGGGCGAGTCCAGATACGCAGTATTTT. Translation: CASSQDRRASPDTQYF.

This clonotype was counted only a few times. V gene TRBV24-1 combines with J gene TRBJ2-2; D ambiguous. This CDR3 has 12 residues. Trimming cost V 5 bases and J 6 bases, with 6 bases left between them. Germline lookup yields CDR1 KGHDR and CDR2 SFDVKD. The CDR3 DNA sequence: TGTGCCACCAGTGTAACCCCCGGGGAGCTGTTTTTT. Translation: CATSVTPGELFF.

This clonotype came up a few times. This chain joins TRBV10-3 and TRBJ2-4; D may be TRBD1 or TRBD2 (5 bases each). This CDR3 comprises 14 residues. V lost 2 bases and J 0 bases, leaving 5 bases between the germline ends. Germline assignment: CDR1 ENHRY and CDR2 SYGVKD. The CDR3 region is CAISEGGAKNIQYF. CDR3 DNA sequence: TGTGCCATCAGTGAGGGGGGAGCCAAAAACATTCAGTACTTC.

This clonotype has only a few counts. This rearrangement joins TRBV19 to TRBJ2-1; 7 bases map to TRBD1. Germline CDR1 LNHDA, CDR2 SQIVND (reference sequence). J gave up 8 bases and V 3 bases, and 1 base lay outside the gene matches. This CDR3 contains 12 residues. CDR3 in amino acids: CASSIRGYEQFF. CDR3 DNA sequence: TGTGCCAGTAGTATCAGGGGGTATGAGCAGTTCTTC.

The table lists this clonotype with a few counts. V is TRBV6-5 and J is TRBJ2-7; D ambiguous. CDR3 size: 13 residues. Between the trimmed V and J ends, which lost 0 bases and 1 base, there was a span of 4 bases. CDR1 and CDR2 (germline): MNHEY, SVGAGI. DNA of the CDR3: TGTGCCAGCAGTTACTCGAGTTCCTACGAGCAGTACTTC. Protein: CASSYSSSYEQYF.